A single sample gave rise to the 6 T cell receptor beta chains below, sequenced in a study of Ad26.COV2.S vaccination and SARS-CoV-2 variants. As for treatment: approximately 18 received Ad26.COV2.S at low or high dose, single or two shots; about 5 received placebo; per-sample allocation not given. Specimens were obtained on day 63 following the first vaccine or placebo injection. The repertoire was sequenced with immunoSEQ multiplex PCR; TCRdb's copy has only in-frame clones and lacks some. The sample has about 370,000 clones, around 85% seen once. The material sequenced was peripheral blood, taken in a trial of Ad26.COV2.S vaccine versus placebo. Source of these receptors: a person aged 18-65 years who received the Ad26.COV2.S COVID-19 vaccine or a placebo.

This rearrangement joins TRBV7-6 to TRBJ1-2; 7 nucleotides match TRBD1. V gave up 1 base and J gave up 8 bases; unmatched junction bases: 10. This CDR3 contains 15 residues. Germline V CDR1 and CDR2: SGHVS, FNYEAQ. CDR3 coding DNA: TGTGCCAGCAGCTTAGGGGCGACAGGGACTGAGGGCTACACCTTC. Translation: CASSLGATGTEGYTF.

This rearrangement joins TRBV3-1 (or the pseudogene TRBV3-2) to TRBJ1-6, with D uncertain. This CDR3 contains 14 residues. V lost 1 base, J lost 6 bases, and 7 bases lay in between. Per the germline V gene, CDR1 is LGHDT and CDR2 is YNNKEL (reference sequence). This chain's CDR3 is CASSQVAGNSPLHF. For the CDR3, the DNA is TGTGCCAGCAGCCAAGTGGCAGGTAATTCACCCCTCCACTTT.

Only one count was recorded for this clone. The chain employs TRBV4-2 and TRBJ2-6; D may match TRBD1 or TRBD2 (5 bases each). The CDR3 is 15 residues long. V shed 3 bases and J shed 3 bases, with 9 bases lying between them. CDR1 is LGHNA, CDR2 YNFKEQ, per germline. The CDR3 nucleotides are TGTGCCAGCAGCCACGGGACGGGTGGGGCCAACGTCCTGACTTTC. Encoded protein: CASSHGTGGANVLTF.

The rearrangement joins TRBV19 to TRBJ1-1, with unresolved D. Trimming removed 6 bases at V and 5 bases at J, with 19 bases between. CDR1 and CDR2 (germline): LNHDA, SQIVND (reference sequence). The CDR3 contains 15 residues. The CDR3 nucleotides read TGTGCCAGTAGCGACTCAAGTGGGGAGATGACTGAAGCTTTCTTT. Protein sequence: CASSDSSGEMTEAFF.

The rearrangement uses TRBV18 and TRBJ2-3; 7 nucleotides match TRBD1. Germline CDR1 reads KGHSH; CDR2 reads LQKENI. The CDR3 loop spans 17 amino acids. V lost 4 bases, J lost 0 bases, and 10 bases stayed unmatched. In nucleotides, the CDR3 is TGTGCCAGCTCACGGCGGCGTGGACAGGAGAGCACAGATACGCAGTATTTT. Its translation: CASSRRRGQESTDTQYF.

Details on this clone: This sample also contains other DNA sequences that code for the same CDR3. J is TRBJ2-7 and V is TRBV6-5; perhaps TRBD2 as D (6 bases). CDR3 length: 13 residues. Germline-derived CDR1 and CDR2 are MNHEY and SVGAGI. Between the trimmed V and J ends, which lost 0 bases and 4 bases, there was a span of 7 bases. The CDR3 reads CASSYSRGYEQYF. In nucleotides, the CDR3 is TGTGCCAGCAGTTACTCGCGGGGATACGAGCAGTACTTC.